What follows are 26 T cell receptor beta chains derived from one specimen sequenced in a study of technical replicates of blood from a handful of donors. Generated by immunoSEQ multiplex PCR, the TCRdb table keeps only in-frame clones and is missing some. Here the sample spans tens of thousands of clones, around 95% being singletons. The material sequenced was T cells isolated from PBMCs. These receptors were obtained from a human donor in good health.

The V call is TRBV11-2, the J call TRBJ2-7, with 9 positions matching TRBD1. Per the germline V gene, CDR1 is SGHAT and CDR2 is FQNNGV. The CDR3 is 14 amino acids. J lost 6 bases, V lost 7 bases, and 10 bases had no gene match. CDR3 nucleotides: TGTGCCAGCAAACCACCGGGACAGGGTGCCGAGCAGTACTTC. Protein product: CASKPPGQGAEQYF.

The chain couples TRBV5-4 to TRBJ1-5, with D possibly being TRBD1 (5 bases). Per the germline V gene, CDR1 is SGHNT and CDR2 is YYREEE (reference sequence). V dropped 0 bases and J dropped 7 bases, with 8 bases sitting between them. CDR3 size: 13 residues. CDR3 sequence: CASSLDRRQPQHF. The CDR3 nucleotides read TGTGCCAGCAGCTTGGACAGGCGGCAGCCCCAGCATTTT.

This chain links TRBV6-4 with TRBJ1-2; D remains unclear. Trimming stripped 2 bases from V and 4 bases from J, with 8 bases between. The V gene's germline CDR1 is MRHNA and CDR2 SNTAGT. There are 13 residues in the CDR3. The CDR3 DNA reads as TGTGCCAGCAGTGACGACACAACCTATGGCTACACCTTC. Its translation is CASSDDTTYGYTF.

The chain employs TRBV5-1 and TRBJ2-3, with D unresolved. Looked up from germline, CDR1 is SGHRS and CDR2 is YFSETQ. The CDR3 totals 12 residues. Trimming took off 3 bases at V and 2 bases at J, with 4 bases between the two ends. The CDR3 spells CASSSLTDTQYF. The CDR3 DNA reads as TGCGCCAGCAGCTCCCTCACAGATACGCAGTATTTT.

The chain joins TRBV4-1 to TRBJ1-2; D is uncertain. Germline CDR1 reads MGHRA; CDR2 reads YSYEKL. Trimming took off 1 base at V and 2 bases at J, with 11 bases between the two ends. The CDR3 loop spans 15 amino acids. The DNA of the CDR3 is TGCGCCAGCAGCCAAGTGAGGGCTGAGAACTATGGCTACACCTTC. Translating it yields CASSQVRAENYGYTF.

This chain joins TRBV10-1 and TRBJ2-1; 10 bases line up with TRBD2. The V segment lost 3 bases and the J segment 9 bases; nucleotides outside the gene matches: 5. The length of the CDR3 is 14 residues. Germline CDR1 is WNHNN and CDR2 is SYGVQD (reference sequence). The CDR3 DNA reads TGCGCCAGCAGTGACCTAGCGGGGGTAGGTGAGCAGTTCTTC. The encoded protein is CASSDLAGVGEQFF.

This chain uses TRBV10-1 with TRBJ1-4, with 12 bases that match TRBD1. From germline, CDR1 is WNHNN and CDR2 SYGVQD (reference sequence). This CDR3 is built from 14 residues. Trimming removed 3 bases from V and 10 bases from J; junction bases left unmatched: 3. CDR3 amino acids: CASSDGTGGGKLFF. The CDR3 DNA is TGCGCCAGCAGTGACGGGACAGGGGGCGGAAAACTGTTTTTT.

The V and J genes are TRBV5-4 and TRBJ1-2; 11 nucleotides align to TRBD1. The germline gives CDR1 SGHNT, CDR2 YYREEE (reference sequence). V lost 3 bases, J lost 3 bases, and 13 bases stayed unmatched. This CDR3 is built from 18 residues. DNA for the CDR3: TGTGCCAGCAGCTCCCCCTCTTCCTGGACAGGGGGCGACTATGGCTACACCTTC. This translates into CASSSPSSWTGGDYGYTF.

V is TRBV12-2 and J is TRBJ1-1; the table gives TRBD1 as D, unverified against the DNA. TRBV12-2 is recorded as a pseudogene. The CDR3 contains 16 residues. This CDR3 is CASRGGRELGNTEAFF. The CDR3 region has the DNA TGTGCAAGTCGCGGGGGCCGCGAACTGGGGAACACTGAAGCTTTCTTT.

The chain recombines TRBV27 with TRBJ2-7; 7 bases align to TRBD2. CDR3 length equals 12 residues. The V gene's germline CDR1 is MNHEY and CDR2 SMNVEV (reference sequence). J was trimmed by 2 bases and V by 6 bases; bases with no gene match: 1. The CDR3 sequence: CASSGGTYEQYF. In DNA, the CDR3 is TGTGCCAGCAGCGGGGGGACCTACGAGCAGTACTTC.

This clone was picked up one time. This sequence joins TRBV7-9 and TRBJ1-1, with D tentatively TRBD1 (6 bases). This CDR3 has 16 residues. Per germline, CDR1 SEHNR and CDR2 FQNEAQ (reference sequence). The V and J ends lost 5 bases and 6 bases respectively, with 22 bases between them. DNA of the CDR3: TGTGCCAGCAGCGGCCCGGGACACCTAATCGGCGCTGAAGCTTTCTTT. This gives the protein CASSGPGHLIGAEAFF.

The chain employs TRBV9 and TRBJ2-2; 7 bases are shared with TRBD2. CDR1 and CDR2 (germline): SGDLS, YYNGEE. With 7 bases clipped from V and 5 bases from J, the junction kept 8 bases outside the gene matches. The length of the CDR3 is 14 residues. The DNA of the CDR3 is TGTGCCAGCGGCCTTAGCGGGCCGACCGGGGAGCTGTTTTTT. Translated: CASGLSGPTGELFF.

The V call is TRBV5-1, the J call TRBJ2-1, with 14 bases identical to TRBD2. Per the germline V gene, CDR1 is SGHRS and CDR2 is YFSETQ. Trimming cost V 3 bases and J 8 bases; bases outside gene matches: 7. There are 16 residues in the CDR3. This CDR3 is CASSYAGLAGAHEQFF. CDR3 bases: TGCGCCAGCAGCTACGCGGGACTAGCGGGAGCCCATGAGCAGTTCTTC.

The chain recombines TRBV6-5 with TRBJ2-5, with 8 bases identical to TRBD1. Unmatched junction bases numbered 5, after V lost 5 bases and J lost 0 bases. Germline CDR1 is MNHEY and CDR2 is SVGAGI. The CDR3 contains 15 residues. The CDR3 loop reads CASSRTGSYQETQYF. The CDR3 nucleotides read TGTGCCAGCAGTAGGACAGGGTCGTACCAAGAGACCCAGTACTTC.

V and J are TRBV5-1 and TRBJ1-2; 7 bases line up with TRBD1. The CDR3 extends over 14 amino acids. V shed 4 bases and J 4 bases; nucleotides not matched to a gene: 7. From germline, CDR1 is SGHRS and CDR2 YFSETQ. CDR3 DNA: TGCGCCAGCAGCCCTACAGGGGAGGCCTATGGCTACACCTTC. Residues: CASSPTGEAYGYTF.

The gene calls are TRBV15 and TRBJ2-2; 12 nucleotides match TRBD2. Germline assignment: CDR1 LNHNV and CDR2 YYDKDF (reference sequence). The CDR3 runs to 20 residues. Losses at the gene ends were 0 bases for V and 7 bases for J; bases not matched to a gene: 15. CDR3 in DNA: TGTGCCACCAGCAGAGATCTTGTGGCTAGCGGGAGGGCCAAGATCGGGGAGCTGTTTTTT. Its translation: CATSRDLVASGRAKIGELFF.

The gene calls are TRBV5-6 and TRBJ2-7, with 12 bases aligning to TRBD2. Trimming cost V 5 bases and J 4 bases; bases outside gene matches: 7. The germline V gene has CDR1 SGHDT and CDR2 YYEEEE. The length of the CDR3 is 15 residues. In nucleotides, the CDR3 is TGTGCCAGCAGACGACTAGCGGGGGCTTTATACGAGCAGTACTTC. Residues: CASRRLAGALYEQYF.

The chain is built from TRBV28 and TRBJ2-7, with 13 bases matching TRBD2. The ends lost 7 bases at V and 6 bases at J; junction bases unmatched: 9. Germline CDR1 and CDR2: MDHEN and SYDVKM. This CDR3 has 15 amino acids. In DNA, the CDR3 is TGTGCCAGCATCGGACTAGCGGGAGCAGGAGGCGAGCAGTACTTC. This sequence encodes CASIGLAGAGGEQYF.

This chain connects TRBV15 to TRBJ2-2; tentatively, D is TRBD1 (5 bases). The CDR3 sequence is 15 residues long. Per germline, CDR1 LNHNV and CDR2 YYDKDF (reference sequence). V shed 3 bases and J shed 2 bases, with 10 bases lying between them. CDR3 sequence (DNA): TGTGCCACCAGCAGGACAGAGACAAACACCGGGGAGCTGTTTTTT. Residues: CATSRTETNTGELFF.

This chain links TRBV2 with TRBJ2-2; TRBD2 aligns across 9 bases. V was pared by 6 bases and J by 6 bases, with 8 bases of the junction left unmatched. The CDR3 length is 15 residues. Germline V lookup: CDR1 SNHLY, CDR2 FYNNEI. The CDR3 sequence: CASRTLAGWAGELFF. The DNA of the CDR3 is TGTGCCAGCAGGACCCTAGCGGGGTGGGCCGGGGAGCTGTTTTTT.

The chain uses TRBV2 and TRBJ1-5, with TRBD1 matching 8 bases. Per germline, CDR1 SNHLY and CDR2 FYNNEI. The CDR3 length is 14 residues. V gave up 6 bases and J gave up 4 bases; unmatched junction bases: 5. The CDR3 loop reads CASRTGTGNQPQHF. The DNA of the CDR3 is TGTGCCAGCAGGACCGGGACAGGTAATCAGCCCCAGCATTTT.

The rearrangement links TRBV5-1 to TRBJ2-1, with 10 bases fitting TRBD2. This CDR3 has 14 residues. The trim removed 1 base at V and 9 bases at J, leaving 4 bases unmatched. Germline values: CDR1 SGHRS, CDR2 YFSETQ. The CDR3 DNA sequence: TGCGCCAGCAGCTTGCTAGCGGGGGACTCTGAGCAGTTCTTC. Amino acid sequence: CASSLLAGDSEQFF.

V usage is TRBV27 and J usage is TRBJ1-2; the D gene is possibly TRBD1 (6 bases). Trimming took 3 bases from V and 0 from J, leaving 14 bases between them. The V gene's germline CDR1 is MNHEY and CDR2 SMNVEV (reference sequence). The CDR3 extends over 16 amino acids. The CDR3 protein is CASSFVGQQSNYGYTF. The CDR3 nucleotides are TGTGCCAGCAGTTTCGTTGGACAGCAGTCTAACTATGGCTACACCTTC.

The chain is built from TRBV25-1 and TRBJ1-2; 8 bases are shared with TRBD1. Losses at the gene ends were 6 bases for V and 8 bases for J; bases not matched to a gene: 5. Germline values: CDR1 MGHDK, CDR2 SYGVNS. CDR3 size: 12 residues. DNA for the CDR3: TGTGCCAGCAGGACCGGGACAGGAGGCTACACCTTC. It translates to CASRTGTGGYTF.

The chain employs TRBV28 and TRBJ2-2, with 10 bases fitting TRBD1. The germline CDR1 and CDR2 sequences are MDHEN and SYDVKM. CDR3 length: 16 residues. The V segment lost 9 bases and the J segment 4 bases; nucleotides outside the gene matches: 11. The CDR3 sequence: CASQSWDRGGTGELFF. The CDR3 DNA sequence: TGTGCCAGTCAGTCATGGGACAGGGGAGGCACCGGGGAGCTGTTTTTT. The entire variable domain, with the rest obtained from reference TRBV28 and TRBJ2-2, is as follows: DVKVTQSSRYLVKRTGEKVFLECVQDMDHENMFWYRQDPGLGLRLIYFSYDVKMKEKGDIPEGYSVSREKKERFSLILESASTNQTSMYLCASQSWDRGGTGELFFGEGSRLTVL.

The chain couples TRBV6-1 to TRBJ2-7, with TRBD1 identical over 9 bases. The germline CDR1 and CDR2 sequences are MNHNS and SASEGT. This CDR3 contains 13 residues. J was trimmed by 3 bases and V by 11 bases; bases with no gene match: 8. The CDR3 is CAVAGTGNYEQYF. The CDR3 nucleotides are TGTGCCGTTGCCGGGACAGGGAACTACGAGCAGTACTTC.